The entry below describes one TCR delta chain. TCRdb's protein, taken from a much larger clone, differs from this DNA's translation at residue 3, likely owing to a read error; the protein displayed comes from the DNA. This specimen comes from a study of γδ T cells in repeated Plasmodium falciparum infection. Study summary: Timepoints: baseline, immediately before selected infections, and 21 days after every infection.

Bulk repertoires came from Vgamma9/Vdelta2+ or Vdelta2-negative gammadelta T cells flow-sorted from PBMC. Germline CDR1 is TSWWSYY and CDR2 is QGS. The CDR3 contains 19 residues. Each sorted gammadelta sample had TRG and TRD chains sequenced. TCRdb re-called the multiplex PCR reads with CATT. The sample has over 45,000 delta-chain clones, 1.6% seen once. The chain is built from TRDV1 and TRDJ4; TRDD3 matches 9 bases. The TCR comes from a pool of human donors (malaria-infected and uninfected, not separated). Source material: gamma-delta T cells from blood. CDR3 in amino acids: CARGVSFPPRTGGDRPLIF. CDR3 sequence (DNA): TGTGCTCGTGGGGTGAGCTTCCCACCCCGTACTGGGGGAGACAGACCCCTGATCTTT.